This T cell receptor beta chain was identified during a study of molecular identifiers for immune sequencing clone quantification. TCRdb reprocessed the PCR reads with MiXCR, giving one entry per CDR3 protein. The sample comprises approximately 680,000 distinct CDR3 sequences, around 25% of which are singletons, and around 0.78% rests with the top ten. This CDR3 region has 15 residues. J gave up 5 bases and V 3 bases, and 6 bases lay outside the gene matches. The V and J genes are TRBV12-3 or TRBV12-4 and TRBJ2-7, with TRBD1 matching 11 bases. The sequence came from a human donor in good health. Some libraries in this study had Jurkat cell RNA spiked in. Sequenced: naive CD8+ T cells from blood, with Jurkat cell RNA spiked in. Indicated subset: FACS-sorted CD8+CD4-CCR7+CD45RA+ naive T cells. The CDR3 region is CASSFSDRGHDEQYF. For the CDR3, the DNA is TGTGCCAGCAGTTTTTCGGACAGGGGGCACGACGAGCAGTACTTC.